The 3 T cell receptor beta chains below were found in one sample sequenced in a study of regulatory T cells in long-lasting Graves disease. Construction of TCR beta libraries relied on iRepertoire HTBI primers and on Arm-PCR targeting CDR3 regions. TCRdb used MiXCR to reprocess the multiplex PCR reads, holding one entry per CDR3 protein. The repertoire holds around 250,000 distinct CDR3 sequences, with 18% as singletons. Time point given: newly diagnosed GD, antithyroid drugs for less than 3 months. Making the TCR library involved RNA that had been extracted from PBMCs. The data were also submitted as part of a second study, on T cells in Graves' hyperthyroidism and ophthalmopathy.

Sequenced here: peripheral blood mononuclear cells (PBMCs), sampled at new diagnosis, from a patient treated with antithyroid drugs. The receptors here all came from a woman under 40 with Graves disease.

The genes are TRBV3-1 and TRBJ1-1; D remains ambiguous. Per germline, CDR1 LGHDT and CDR2 YNNKEL (reference sequence). The ends were cut back, 0 bases at V and 3 bases at J, with 20 bases in the middle. This CDR3 has 18 amino acids. In DNA, the CDR3 is TGTGCCAGCAGCCAAGACTCGCTTTGGGCCCCGACCGACACTGAAGCTTTCTTT. Its translation is CASSQDSLWAPTDTEAFF.

The table lists this clonotype with many counts. The chain recombines TRBV11-2 with TRBJ2-1; the match to TRBD2 covers 8 bases. V lost 5 bases to trimming and J lost 10 bases; unmatched junction nucleotides: 10. The CDR3 contains 14 residues. Germline V gives CDR1 SGHAT, CDR2 FQNNGV. The CDR3 is CASSHPGGQFEQFF. The CDR3 DNA is TGTGCCAGCAGCCATCCGGGGGGGCAGTTCGAGCAGTTCTTC.

This clonotype has ten or more counts. V usage is TRBV3-1 and J usage is TRBJ1-3, with TRBD1 as a possible D gene (5 bases). The length of the CDR3 is 15 residues. Trimming removed 1 base from V and 4 bases from J, with 11 bases in between. CDR1 is LGHDT, CDR2 YNNKEL, per germline (reference sequence). DNA for the CDR3: TGTGCCAGCAGCCAAGTTGGGGGTCCCGGAAACACCATATATTTT. As protein: CASSQVGGPGNTIYF.